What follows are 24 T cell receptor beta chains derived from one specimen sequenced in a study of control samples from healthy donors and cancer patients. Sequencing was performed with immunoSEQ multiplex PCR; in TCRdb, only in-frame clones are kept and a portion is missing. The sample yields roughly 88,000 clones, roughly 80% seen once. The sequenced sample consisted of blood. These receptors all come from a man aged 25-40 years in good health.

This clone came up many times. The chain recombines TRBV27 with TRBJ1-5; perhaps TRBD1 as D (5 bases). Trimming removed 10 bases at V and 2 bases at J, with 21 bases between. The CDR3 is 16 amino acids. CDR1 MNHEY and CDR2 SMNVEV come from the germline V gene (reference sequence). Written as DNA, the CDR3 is TGTGCCACCGCCAACGGGGCGAATCGGGGCAATCAGCCCCAGCATTTT. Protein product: CATANGANRGNQPQHF.

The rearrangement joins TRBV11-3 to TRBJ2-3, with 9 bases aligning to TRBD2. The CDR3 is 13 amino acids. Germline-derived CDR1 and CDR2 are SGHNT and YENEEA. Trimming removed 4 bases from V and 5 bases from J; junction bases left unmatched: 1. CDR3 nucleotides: TGTGCCAGCAGCTCTAGCGGGGTAGATACGCAGTATTTT. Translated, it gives CASSSSGVDTQYF.

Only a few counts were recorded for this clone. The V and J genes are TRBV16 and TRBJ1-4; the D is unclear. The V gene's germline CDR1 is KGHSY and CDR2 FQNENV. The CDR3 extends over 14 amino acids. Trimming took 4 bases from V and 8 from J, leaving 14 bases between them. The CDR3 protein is CASSPSPGGEKLFF. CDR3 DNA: TGTGCCAGCAGCCCCTCTCCGGGAGGGGAAAAACTGTTTTTT.

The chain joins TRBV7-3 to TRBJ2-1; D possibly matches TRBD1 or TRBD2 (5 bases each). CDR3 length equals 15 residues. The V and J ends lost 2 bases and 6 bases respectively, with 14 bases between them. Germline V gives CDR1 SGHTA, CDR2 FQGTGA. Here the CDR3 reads CASSLLGEIGNEQFF. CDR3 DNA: TGTGCCAGCAGCTTACTGGGGGAGATCGGCAATGAGCAGTTCTTC. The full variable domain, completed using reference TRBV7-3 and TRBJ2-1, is GAGVSQTPSNKVTEKGKYVELRCDPISGHTALYWYRQSLGQGPEFLIYFQGTGAADDSGLPNDRFFAVRPEGSVSTLKIQRTERGDSAVYLCASSLLGEIGNEQFFGPGTRLTVL.

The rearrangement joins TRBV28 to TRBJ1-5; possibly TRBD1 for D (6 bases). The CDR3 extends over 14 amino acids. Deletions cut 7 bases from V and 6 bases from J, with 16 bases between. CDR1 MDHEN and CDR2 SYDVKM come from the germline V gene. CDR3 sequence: CASIGSTGSQPQHF. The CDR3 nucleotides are TGTGCCAGCATCGGCTCGACAGGCAGTCAGCCCCAGCATTTT.

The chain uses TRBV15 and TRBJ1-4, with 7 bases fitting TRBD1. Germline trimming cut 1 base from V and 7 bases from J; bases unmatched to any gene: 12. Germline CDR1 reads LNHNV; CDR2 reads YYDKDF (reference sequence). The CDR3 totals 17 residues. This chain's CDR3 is CATSRGGTALSFEKLFF. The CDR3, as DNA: TGTGCCACCAGCAGAGGGGGGACAGCCTTGTCATTTGAAAAACTGTTTTTT.

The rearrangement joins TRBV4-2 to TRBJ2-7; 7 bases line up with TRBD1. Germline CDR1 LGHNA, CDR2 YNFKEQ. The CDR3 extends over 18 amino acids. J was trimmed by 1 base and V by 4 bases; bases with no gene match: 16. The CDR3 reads CASSLDLGTVDRSYEQYF. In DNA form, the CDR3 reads TGTGCCAGCAGCCTAGACCTGGGGACAGTTGATAGGTCCTACGAGCAGTACTTC.

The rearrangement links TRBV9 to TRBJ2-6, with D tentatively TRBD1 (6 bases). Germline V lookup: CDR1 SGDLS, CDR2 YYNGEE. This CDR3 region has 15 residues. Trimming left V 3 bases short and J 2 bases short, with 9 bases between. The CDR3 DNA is TGTGCCAGCAGCGCTACAGGGACTGGGGCCAACGTCCTGACTTTC. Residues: CASSATGTGANVLTF.

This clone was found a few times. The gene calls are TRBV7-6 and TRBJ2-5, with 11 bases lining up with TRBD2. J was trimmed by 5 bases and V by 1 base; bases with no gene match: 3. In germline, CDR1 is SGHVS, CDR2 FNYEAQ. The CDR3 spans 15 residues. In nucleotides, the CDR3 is TGTGCCAGCAGCTTAGTGGCTAGCGGGGGGGAGACCCAGTACTTC. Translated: CASSLVASGGETQYF.

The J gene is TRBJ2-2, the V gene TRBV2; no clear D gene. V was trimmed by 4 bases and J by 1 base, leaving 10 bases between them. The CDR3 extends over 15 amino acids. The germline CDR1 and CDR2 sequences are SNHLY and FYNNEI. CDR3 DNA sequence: TGTGCCAGCAGTGTTGCAGGCCTGAACACCGGGGAGCTGTTTTTT. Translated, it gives CASSVAGLNTGELFF.

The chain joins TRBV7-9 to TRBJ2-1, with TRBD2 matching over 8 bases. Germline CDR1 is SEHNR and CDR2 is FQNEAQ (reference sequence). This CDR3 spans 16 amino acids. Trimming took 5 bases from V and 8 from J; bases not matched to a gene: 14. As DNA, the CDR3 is TGTGCCAGCAGCCCACGGAATAGCGGGGATTCGCATGAGCAGTTCTTC. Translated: CASSPRNSGDSHEQFF.

CDR3 sequence: CATSDLVGGANNEQFF. CDR3 DNA sequence: TGTGCCACCAGTGATTTGGTAGGGGGGGCTAACAATGAGCAGTTCTTC. The chain recombines TRBV24-1 with TRBJ2-1; maybe TRBD2 (7 bases). Germline assignment: CDR1 KGHDR and CDR2 SFDVKD. Trimming stripped 0 bases from V and 5 bases from J, with 13 bases between. The CDR3 runs 16 residues.

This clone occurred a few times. The CDR3 is CASSYRTGIGAEAFF. The DNA for the CDR3 is TGTGCCAGTAGTTATAGGACAGGGATAGGGGCTGAAGCTTTCTTT. The V gene is TRBV19, the J gene TRBJ1-1, with 8 bases matching TRBD1. There are 15 residues in the CDR3. Unmatched junction bases numbered 11, after V lost 5 bases and J lost 6 bases. Per the germline V gene, CDR1 is LNHDA and CDR2 is SQIVND (reference sequence).

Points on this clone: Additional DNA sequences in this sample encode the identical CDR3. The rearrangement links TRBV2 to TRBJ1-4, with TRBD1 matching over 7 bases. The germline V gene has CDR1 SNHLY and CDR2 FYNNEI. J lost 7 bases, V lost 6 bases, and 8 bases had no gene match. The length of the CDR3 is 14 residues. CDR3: CASRDRVGSEKLFF. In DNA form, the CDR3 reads TGTGCCAGCAGAGACAGGGTTGGTAGTGAAAAACTGTTTTTT.

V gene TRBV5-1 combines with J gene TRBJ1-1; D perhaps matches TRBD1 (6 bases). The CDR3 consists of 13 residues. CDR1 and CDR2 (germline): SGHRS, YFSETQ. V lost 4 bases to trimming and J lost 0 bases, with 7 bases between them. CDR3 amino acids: CASSPGVNTEAFF. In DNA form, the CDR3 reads TGCGCCAGCAGCCCAGGGGTGAACACTGAAGCTTTCTTT.

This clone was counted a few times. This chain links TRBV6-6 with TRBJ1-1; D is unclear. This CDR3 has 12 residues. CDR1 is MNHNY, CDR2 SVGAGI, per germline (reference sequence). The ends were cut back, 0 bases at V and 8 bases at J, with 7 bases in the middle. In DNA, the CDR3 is TGTGCCAGCAGTTACTCGACGGGGGAAGCTTTCTTT. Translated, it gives CASSYSTGEAFF.

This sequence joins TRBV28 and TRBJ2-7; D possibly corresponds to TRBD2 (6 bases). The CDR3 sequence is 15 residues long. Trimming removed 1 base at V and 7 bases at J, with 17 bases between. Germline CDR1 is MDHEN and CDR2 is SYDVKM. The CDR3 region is CASSLSVGRTVEQYF. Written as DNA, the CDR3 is TGTGCCAGCAGTTTATCGGTAGGGAGGACGGTGGAGCAGTACTTC.

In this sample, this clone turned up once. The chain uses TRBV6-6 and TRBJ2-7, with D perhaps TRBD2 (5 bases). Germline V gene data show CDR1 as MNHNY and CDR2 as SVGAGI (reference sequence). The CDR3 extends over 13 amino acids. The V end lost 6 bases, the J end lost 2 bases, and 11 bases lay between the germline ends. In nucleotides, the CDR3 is TGTGCCAGCAGCCCCGGGGTGACCTACGAGCAGTACTTC. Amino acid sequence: CASSPGVTYEQYF.

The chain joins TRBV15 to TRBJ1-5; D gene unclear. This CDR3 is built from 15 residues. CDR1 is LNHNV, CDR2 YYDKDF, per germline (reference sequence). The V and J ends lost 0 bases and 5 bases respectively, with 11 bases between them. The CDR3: CATSREVGGYQPQHF. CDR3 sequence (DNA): TGTGCCACCAGCAGAGAGGTGGGAGGGTATCAGCCCCAGCATTTT.

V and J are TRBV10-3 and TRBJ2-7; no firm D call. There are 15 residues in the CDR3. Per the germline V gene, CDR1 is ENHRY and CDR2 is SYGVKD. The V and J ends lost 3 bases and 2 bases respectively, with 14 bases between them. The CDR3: CAISDSAGTPYEQYF. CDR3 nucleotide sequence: TGTGCCATCAGTGACTCAGCTGGCACTCCCTACGAGCAGTACTTC.

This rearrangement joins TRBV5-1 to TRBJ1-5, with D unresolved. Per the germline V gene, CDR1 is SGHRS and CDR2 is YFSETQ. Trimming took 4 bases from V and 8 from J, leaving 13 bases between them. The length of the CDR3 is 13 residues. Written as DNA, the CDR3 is TGCGCCAGCAGCCCGGGCCCCAAGGAGCCCCAGCATTTT. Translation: CASSPGPKEPQHF.

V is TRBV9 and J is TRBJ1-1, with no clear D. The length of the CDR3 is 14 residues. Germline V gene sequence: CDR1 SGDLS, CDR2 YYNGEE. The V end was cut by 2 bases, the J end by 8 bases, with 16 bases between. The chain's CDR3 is CASSVDGAAREAFF. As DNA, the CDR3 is TGTGCCAGCAGCGTGGACGGAGCCGCCCGAGAAGCTTTCTTT.

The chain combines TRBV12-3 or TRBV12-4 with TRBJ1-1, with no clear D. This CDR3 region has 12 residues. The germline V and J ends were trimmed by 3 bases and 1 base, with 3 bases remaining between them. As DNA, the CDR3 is TGTGCCAGCAGTTTGAGGAACACTGAAGCTTTCTTT. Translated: CASSLRNTEAFF.

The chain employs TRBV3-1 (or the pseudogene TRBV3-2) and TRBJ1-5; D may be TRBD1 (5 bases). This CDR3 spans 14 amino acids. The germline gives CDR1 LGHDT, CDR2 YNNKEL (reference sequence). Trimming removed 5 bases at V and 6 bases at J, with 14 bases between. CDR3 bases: TGTGCCAGCAGCTTCAGGGTGATCGGTCAGCCCCAGCATTTT. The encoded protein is CASSFRVIGQPQHF.